This T cell receptor (beta chain) appears in the sequencing data of a study of shared clonotypes between healthy human individuals. CDR3 length: 12 residues. Germline-derived CDR1 and CDR2 are SGHAT and FQNNGV. V was pared by 0 bases and J by 6 bases, with 4 bases between. Libraries were prepared by immunoSEQ multiplex PCR; TCRdb keeps only in-frame clonotypes and omits some of them. The table has about 2 million clones, approximately 94% seen once. Naive CD8 populations comprised CD45RO-negative cells positively selected for CCR7, excluding terminally differentiated effector memory CD45RA+ cells. Donors comprised only Caucasian adults living in Nashville, Tennessee. Turning to this clone: This CDR3 is also generated by other DNA sequences in the sample.

Sequences were obtained from naive CD8+ T cells sorted from blood. This sequence originates from a man between 18 and 35 years old in good health. The J gene is TRBJ2-3, the V gene TRBV11-2; D unclear. In DNA form, the CDR3 reads TGTGCCAGCAGCTTAGATGGTGATACGCAGTATTTT. This gives the protein CASSLDGDTQYF.